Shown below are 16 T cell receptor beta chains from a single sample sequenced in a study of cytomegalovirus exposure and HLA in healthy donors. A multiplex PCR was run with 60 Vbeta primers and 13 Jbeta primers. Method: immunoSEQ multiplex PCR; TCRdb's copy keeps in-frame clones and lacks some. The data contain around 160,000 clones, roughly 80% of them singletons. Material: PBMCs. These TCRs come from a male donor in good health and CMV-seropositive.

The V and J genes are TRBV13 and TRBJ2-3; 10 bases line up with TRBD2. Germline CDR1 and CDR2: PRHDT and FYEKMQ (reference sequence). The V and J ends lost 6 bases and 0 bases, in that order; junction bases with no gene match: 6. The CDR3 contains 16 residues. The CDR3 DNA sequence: TGTGCCAGCAGGCCCACTAGCGGGACTAGCACAGATACGCAGTATTTT. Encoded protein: CASRPTSGTSTDTQYF.

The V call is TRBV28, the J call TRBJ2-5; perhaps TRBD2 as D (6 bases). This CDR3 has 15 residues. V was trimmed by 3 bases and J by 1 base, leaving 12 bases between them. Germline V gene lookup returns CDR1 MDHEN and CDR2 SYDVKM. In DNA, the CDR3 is TGTGCCAGCAGTTTGGGGGGAGTGATCCAAGAGACCCAGTACTTC. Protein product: CASSLGGVIQETQYF.

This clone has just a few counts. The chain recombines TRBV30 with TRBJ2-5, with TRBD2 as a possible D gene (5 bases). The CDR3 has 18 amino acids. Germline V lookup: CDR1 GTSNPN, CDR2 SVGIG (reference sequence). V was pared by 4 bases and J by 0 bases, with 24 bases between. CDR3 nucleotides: TGTGCCTGGATCTACCATCCCCTCAGGAGGAAAAACCAAGAGACCCAGTACTTC. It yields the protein CAWIYHPLRRKNQETQYF.

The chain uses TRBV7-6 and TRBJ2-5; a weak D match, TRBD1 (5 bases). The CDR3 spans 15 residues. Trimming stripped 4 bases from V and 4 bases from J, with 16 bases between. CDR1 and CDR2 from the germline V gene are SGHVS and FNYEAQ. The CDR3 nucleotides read TGTGCCAGCAGCTCTTCAGGGAAGTTAGGAGAGACCCAGTACTTC. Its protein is CASSSSGKLGETQYF.

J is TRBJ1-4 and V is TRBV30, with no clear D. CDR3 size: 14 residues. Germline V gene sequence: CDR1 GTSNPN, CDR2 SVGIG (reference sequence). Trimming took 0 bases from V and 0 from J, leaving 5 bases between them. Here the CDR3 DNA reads TGTGCCTGGAGTGTACGGGCAACTAATGAAAAACTGTTTTTT. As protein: CAWSVRATNEKLFF.

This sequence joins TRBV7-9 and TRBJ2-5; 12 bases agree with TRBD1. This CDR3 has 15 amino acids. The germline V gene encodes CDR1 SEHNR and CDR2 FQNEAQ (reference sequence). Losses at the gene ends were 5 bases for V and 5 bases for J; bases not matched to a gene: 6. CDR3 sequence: CASSKGQGAVETQYF. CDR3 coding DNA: TGTGCCAGCAGCAAGGGACAGGGGGCGGTGGAGACCCAGTACTTC.

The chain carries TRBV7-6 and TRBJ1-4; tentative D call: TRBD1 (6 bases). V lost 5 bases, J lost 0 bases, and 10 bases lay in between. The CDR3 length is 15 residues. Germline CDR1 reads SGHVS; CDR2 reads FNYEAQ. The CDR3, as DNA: TGTGCCAGCAGCCCGAGGACAGCAACTAATGAAAAACTGTTTTTT. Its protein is CASSPRTATNEKLFF.

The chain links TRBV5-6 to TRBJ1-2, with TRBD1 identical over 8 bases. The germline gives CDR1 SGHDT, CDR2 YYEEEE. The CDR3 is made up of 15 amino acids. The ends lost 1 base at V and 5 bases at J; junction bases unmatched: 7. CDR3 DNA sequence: TGTGCCAGCAGCTTGTTCGCGGACAGGGTATATGGCTACACCTTC. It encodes CASSLFADRVYGYTF.

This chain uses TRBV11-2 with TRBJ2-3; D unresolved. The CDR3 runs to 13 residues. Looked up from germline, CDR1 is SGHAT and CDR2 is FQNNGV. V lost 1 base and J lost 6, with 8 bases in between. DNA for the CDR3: TGTGCCAGCAGCTTAGCGTCCGGGGATACGCAGTATTTT. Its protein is CASSLASGDTQYF.

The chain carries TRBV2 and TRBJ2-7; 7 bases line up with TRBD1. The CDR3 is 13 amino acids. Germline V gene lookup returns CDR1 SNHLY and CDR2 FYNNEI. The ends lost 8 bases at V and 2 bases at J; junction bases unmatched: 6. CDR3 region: CASANRGAYEQYF. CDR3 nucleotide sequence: TGTGCCAGCGCAAACAGGGGAGCCTACGAGCAGTACTTC.

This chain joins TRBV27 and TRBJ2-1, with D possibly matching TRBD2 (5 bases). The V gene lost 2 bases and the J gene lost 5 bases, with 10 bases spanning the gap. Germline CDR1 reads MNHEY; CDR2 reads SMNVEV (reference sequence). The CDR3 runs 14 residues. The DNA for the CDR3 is TGTGCCAGCAGTTTAAGGCTAGCAGACAATGAGCAGTTCTTC. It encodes CASSLRLADNEQFF.

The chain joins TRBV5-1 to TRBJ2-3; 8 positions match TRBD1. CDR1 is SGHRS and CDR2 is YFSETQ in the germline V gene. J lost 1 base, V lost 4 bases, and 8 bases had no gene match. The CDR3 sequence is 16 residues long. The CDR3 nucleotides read TGCGCCAGCAGCCGCCAGGGGGCGCGTGGCACAGATACGCAGTATTTT. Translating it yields CASSRQGARGTDTQYF.

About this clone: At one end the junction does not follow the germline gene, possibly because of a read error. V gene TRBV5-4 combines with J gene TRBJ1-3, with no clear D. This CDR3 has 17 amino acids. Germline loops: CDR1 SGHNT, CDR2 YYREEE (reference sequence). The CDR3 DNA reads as TGCGCCAGCAGCCAACGGTGGGAGGGAAGATCTGGAAACACCATATATTTT. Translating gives CASSQRWEGRSGNTIYF.

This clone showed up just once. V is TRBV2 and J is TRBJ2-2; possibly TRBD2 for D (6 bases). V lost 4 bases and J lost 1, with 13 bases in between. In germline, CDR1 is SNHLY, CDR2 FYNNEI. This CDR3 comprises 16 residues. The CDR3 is CASSGGGSGNTGELFF. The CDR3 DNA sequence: TGTGCCAGCAGTGGAGGAGGGTCAGGGAACACCGGGGAGCTGTTTTTT.

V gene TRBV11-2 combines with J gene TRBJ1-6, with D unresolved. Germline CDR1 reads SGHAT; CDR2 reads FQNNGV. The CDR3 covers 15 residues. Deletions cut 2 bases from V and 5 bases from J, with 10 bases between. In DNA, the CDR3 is TGTGCCAGCAGCTTAATCACAGCTAATAATTCACCCCTCCACTTT. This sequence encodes CASSLITANNSPLHF.

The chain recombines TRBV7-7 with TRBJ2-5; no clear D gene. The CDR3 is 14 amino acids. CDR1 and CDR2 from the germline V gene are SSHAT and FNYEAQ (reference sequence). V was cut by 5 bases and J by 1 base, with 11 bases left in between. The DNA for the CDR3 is TGTGCCAGCAGCGCATCCGGGTCCCAAGAGACCCAGTACTTC. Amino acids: CASSASGSQETQYF.